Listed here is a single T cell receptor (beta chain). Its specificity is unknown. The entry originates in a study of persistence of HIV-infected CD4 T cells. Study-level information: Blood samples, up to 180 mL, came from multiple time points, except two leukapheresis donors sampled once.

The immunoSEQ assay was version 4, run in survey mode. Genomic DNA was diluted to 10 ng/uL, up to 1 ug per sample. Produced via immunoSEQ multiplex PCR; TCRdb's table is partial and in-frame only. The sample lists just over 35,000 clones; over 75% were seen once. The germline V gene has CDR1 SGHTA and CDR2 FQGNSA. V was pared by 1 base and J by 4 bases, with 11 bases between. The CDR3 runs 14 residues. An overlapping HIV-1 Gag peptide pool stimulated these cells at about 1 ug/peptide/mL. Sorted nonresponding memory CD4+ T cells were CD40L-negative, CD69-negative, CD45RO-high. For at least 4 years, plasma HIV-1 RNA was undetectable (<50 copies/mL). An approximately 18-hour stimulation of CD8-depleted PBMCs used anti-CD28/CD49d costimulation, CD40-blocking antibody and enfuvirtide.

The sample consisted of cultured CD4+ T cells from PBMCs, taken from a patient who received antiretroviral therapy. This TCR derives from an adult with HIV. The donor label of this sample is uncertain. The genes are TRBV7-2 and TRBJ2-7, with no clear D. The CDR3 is CASSLGLAPYEQYF. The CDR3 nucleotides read TGTGCCAGCAGCTTAGGGTTGGCTCCTTACGAGCAGTACTTC.